The T cell receptor beta chain under discussion was sequenced for a study of radiotherapy plus CTLA-4 blockade in lung cancer. Profiled with immunoSEQ multiplex PCR; TCRdb holds only in-frame clones, not every one. The table has 90,000 to 100,000 clones, around 80% seen once. The sample consisted of peripheral blood, taken from a patient treated with radiotherapy plus ipilimumab. This receptor was taken from a human donor with non-small cell lung cancer that progressed on radiotherapy plus ipilimumab.

CDR3 sequence reads: CASSESGTATYEQYF. CDR3 DNA sequence: TGTGCCAGCAGCGAGTCCGGGACTGCAACCTACGAGCAGTACTTC. This chain joins TRBV7-2 and TRBJ2-7, with D perhaps TRBD2 (6 bases). The CDR3 is 15 amino acids. Per germline, CDR1 SGHTA and CDR2 FQGNSA. V shed 5 bases and J shed 2 bases, with 16 bases lying between them.